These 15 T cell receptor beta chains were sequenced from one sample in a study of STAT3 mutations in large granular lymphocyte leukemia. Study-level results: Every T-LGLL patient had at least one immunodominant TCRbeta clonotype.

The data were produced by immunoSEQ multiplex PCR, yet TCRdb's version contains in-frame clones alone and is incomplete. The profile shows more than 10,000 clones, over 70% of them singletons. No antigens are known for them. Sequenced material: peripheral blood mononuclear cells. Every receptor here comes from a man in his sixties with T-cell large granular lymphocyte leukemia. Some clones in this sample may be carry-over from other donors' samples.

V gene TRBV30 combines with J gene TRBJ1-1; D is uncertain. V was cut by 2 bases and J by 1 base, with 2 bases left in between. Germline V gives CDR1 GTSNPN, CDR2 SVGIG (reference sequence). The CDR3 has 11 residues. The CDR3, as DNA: TGTGCCTGGAGTACGAACACTGAAGCTTTCTTT. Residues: CAWSTNTEAFF. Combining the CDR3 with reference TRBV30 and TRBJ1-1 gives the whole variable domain SQTIHQWPATLVQPVGSPLSLECTVEGTSNPNLYWYRQAAGRGLQLLFYSVGIGQISSEVPQNLSASRPQDRQFILSSKKLLLSDSGFYLCAWSTNTEAFFGQGTRLTVV.

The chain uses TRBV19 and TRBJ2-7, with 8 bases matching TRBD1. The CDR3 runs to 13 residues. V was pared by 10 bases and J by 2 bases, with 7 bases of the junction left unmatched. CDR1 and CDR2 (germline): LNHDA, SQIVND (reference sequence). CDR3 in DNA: TGTGCCACCTCAAGGACAGGGCCCTACGAGCAGTACTTC. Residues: CATSRTGPYEQYF.

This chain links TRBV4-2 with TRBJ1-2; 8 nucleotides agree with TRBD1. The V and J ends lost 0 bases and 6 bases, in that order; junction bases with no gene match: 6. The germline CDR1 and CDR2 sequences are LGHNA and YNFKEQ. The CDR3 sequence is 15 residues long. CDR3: CASSQDRDRRNGYTF. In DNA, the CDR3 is TGTGCCAGCAGCCAAGACCGGGACAGGAGAAATGGCTACACCTTC.

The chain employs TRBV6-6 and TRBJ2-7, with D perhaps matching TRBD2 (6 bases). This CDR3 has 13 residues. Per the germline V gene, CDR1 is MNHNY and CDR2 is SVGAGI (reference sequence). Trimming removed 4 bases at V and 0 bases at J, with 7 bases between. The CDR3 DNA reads TGTGCCAGCAGTTTGGACTACTCCTACGAGCAGTACTTC. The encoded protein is CASSLDYSYEQYF.

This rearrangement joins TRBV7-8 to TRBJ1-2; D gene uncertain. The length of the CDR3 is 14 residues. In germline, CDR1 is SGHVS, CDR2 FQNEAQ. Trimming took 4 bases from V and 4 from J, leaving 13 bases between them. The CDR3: CASSSLRAFYGYTF. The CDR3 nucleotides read TGTGCCAGCAGCTCCCTCCGCGCCTTCTATGGCTACACCTTC.

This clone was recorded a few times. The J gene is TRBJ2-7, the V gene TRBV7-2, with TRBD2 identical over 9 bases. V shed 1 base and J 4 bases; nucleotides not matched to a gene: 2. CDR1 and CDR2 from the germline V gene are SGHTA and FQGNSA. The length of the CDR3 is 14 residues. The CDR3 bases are TGTGCCAGCAGCTTAGTGGCGGGAGGGTACGAGCAGTACTTC. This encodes CASSLVAGGYEQYF.

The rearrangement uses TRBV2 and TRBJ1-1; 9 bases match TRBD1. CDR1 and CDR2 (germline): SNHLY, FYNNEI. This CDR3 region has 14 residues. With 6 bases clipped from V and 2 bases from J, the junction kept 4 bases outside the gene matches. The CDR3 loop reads CASRRDRANTEAFF. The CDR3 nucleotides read TGTGCCAGCAGGCGGGACAGGGCTAACACTGAAGCTTTCTTT.

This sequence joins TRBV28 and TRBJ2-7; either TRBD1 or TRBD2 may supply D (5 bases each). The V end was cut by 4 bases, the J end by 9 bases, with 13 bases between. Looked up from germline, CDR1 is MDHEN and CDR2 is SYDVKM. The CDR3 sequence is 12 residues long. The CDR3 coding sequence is TGTGCCAGCAGTTCGGGGCAGAAAGGGCAGTACTTC. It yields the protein CASSSGQKGQYF.

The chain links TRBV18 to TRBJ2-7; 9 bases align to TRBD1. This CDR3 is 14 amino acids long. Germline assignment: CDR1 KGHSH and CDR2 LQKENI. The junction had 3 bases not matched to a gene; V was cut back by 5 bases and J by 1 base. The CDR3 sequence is CASSTGTGSYEQYF. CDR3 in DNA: TGTGCCAGCTCAACGGGGACAGGGTCCTACGAGCAGTACTTC.

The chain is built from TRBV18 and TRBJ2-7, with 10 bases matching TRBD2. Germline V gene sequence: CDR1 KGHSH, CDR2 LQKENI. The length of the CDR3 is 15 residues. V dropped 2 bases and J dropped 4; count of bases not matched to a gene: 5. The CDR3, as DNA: TGTGCCAGCTCACCAGTAGCGGGAGGTCAATACGAGCAGTACTTC. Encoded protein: CASSPVAGGQYEQYF. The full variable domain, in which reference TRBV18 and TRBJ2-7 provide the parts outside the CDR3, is NAGVMQNPRHLVRRRGQEARLRCSPMKGHSHVYWYRQLPEEGLKFMVYLQKENIIDESGMPKERFSAEFPKEGPSILRIQQVVRGDSAAYFCASSPVAGGQYEQYFGPGTRLTVT.

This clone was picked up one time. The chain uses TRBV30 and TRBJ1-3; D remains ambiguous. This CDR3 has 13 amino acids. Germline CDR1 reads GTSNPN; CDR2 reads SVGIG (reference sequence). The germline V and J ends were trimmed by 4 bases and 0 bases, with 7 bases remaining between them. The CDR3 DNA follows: TGTGCCTGGAATAGAATCTCTGGAAACACCATATATTTT. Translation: CAWNRISGNTIYF.

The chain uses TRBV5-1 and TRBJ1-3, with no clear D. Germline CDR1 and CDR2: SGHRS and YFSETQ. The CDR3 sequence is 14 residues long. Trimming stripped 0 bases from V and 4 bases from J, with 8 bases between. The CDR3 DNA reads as TGCGCCAGCAGCTTGGACAGTCGGGGAAACACCATATATTTT. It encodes CASSLDSRGNTIYF. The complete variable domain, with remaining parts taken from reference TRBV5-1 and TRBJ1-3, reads KAGVTQTPRYLIKTRGQQVTLSCSPISGHRSVSWYQQTPGQGLQFLFEYFSETQRNKGNFPGRFSGRQFSNSRSEMNVSTLELGDSALYLCASSLDSRGNTIYFGEGSWLTVV.

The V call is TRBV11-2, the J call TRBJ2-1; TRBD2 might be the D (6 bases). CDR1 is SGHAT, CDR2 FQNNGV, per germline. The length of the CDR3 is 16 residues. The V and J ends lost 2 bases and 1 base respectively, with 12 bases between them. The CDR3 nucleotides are TGTGCCAGCAGCTTATTAGGTGGGAGGTCCTACAATGAGCAGTTCTTC. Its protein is CASSLLGGRSYNEQFF. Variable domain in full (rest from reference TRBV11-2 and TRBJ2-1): EAGVAQSPRYKIIEKRQSVAFWCNPISGHATLYWYQQILGQGPKLLIQFQNNGVVDDSQLPKDRFSAERLKGVDSTLKIQPAKLEDSAVYLCASSLLGGRSYNEQFFGPGTRLTVL.

CDR3 bases: TGTGCCAGTAGTATGCCAGTCTATGGCTACACCTTC. Protein product: CASSMPVYGYTF. The chain couples TRBV19 to TRBJ1-2; D gene unclear. This CDR3 is built from 12 residues. CDR1 LNHDA and CDR2 SQIVND come from the germline V gene (reference sequence). Trimming pared 3 bases from V and 4 bases from J, leaving 6 bases between. Looking up the rest from reference TRBV19 and TRBJ1-2 gives the full variable domain: DGGITQSPKYLFRKEGQNVTLSCEQNLNHDAMYWYRQDPGQGLRLIYYSQIVNDFQKGDIAEGYSVSREKKESFPLTVTSAQKNPTAFYLCASSMPVYGYTFGSGTRLTVV.

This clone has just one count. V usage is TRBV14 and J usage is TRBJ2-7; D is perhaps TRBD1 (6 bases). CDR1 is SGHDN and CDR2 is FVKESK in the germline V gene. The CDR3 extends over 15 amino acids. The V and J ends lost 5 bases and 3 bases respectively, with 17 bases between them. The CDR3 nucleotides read TGTGCCAGCAGCAGGTGGGGGCAGAGCGACTACGAGCAGTACTTC. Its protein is CASSRWGQSDYEQYF.